The entry below describes one TCR beta chain. Its specificity is not known. Other DNA sequences within the sample encode an identical CDR3. Sequencing sought depths of 1 in 200,000 to 1 in 1 million T cells. Assay: immunoSEQ multiplex PCR; the TCRdb copy retains only in-frame clones and omits some. The sample has about 39,000 clones; 65% to 70% are singletons. This CDR3 is built from 15 residues. Germline V gene data show CDR1 as SGHTA and CDR2 as FQGTGA. After removal of 5 bases from V and 6 bases from J, the junction contained 5 bases not matched to a gene. The sample originates from a study of cytotoxic CD8 clonotypes in ibrutinib-treated CLL. Study-wide points: Contraction or stability on treatment was seen for public clonotypes, which were uncommon. Starting clonality was above that of age-matched healthy donors and tracked circulating CD8+ T-cell counts. Clonality increased at ibrutinib response and stayed stable in sustained remission. At progression, however, it fell back toward baseline.

V usage is TRBV7-3 and J usage is TRBJ2-1; the match to TRBD2 covers 12 bases. This TCR came from a human donor with chronic lymphocytic leukemia. Specimen: PBMCs, collected at disease progression, from a patient treated with ibrutinib. In DNA, the CDR3 is TGTGCCAGCAGCCCTATGGGACTAGCGGGCAATGAGCAGTTCTTC. It encodes CASSPMGLAGNEQFF.